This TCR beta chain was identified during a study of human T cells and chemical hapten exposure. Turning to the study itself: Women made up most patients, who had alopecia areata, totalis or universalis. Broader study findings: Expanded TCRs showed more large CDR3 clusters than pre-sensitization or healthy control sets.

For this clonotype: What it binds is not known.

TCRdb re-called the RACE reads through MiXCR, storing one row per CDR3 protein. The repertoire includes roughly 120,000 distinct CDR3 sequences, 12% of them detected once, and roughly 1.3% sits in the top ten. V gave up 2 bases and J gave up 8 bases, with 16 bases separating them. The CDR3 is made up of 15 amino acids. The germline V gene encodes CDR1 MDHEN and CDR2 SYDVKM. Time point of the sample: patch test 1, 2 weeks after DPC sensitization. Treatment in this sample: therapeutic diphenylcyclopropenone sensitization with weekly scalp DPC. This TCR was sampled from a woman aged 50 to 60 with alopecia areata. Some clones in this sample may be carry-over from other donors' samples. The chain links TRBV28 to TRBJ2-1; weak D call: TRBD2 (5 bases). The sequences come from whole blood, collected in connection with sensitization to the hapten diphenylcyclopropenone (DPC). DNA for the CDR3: TGTGCCAGCAGTTTACTCGATTATAGCGACGATGAGCAGTTCTTC. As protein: CASSLLDYSDDEQFF.